Presented here are 21 T cell receptor beta chains from one specimen sequenced in a study of T cell responses to AZD1222 COVID-19 vaccine. Only in-frame clones appear in the TCRdb table, and some are missing; sequencing was by immunoSEQ multiplex PCR. The sample yields 100,000 to 130,000 clones, about 89% seen once. Sequenced here: peripheral blood, sampled on day 0 of AZD1222 vaccination. These receptors all stem from an adult in good health.

This clone occurred a few times. V is TRBV27 and J is TRBJ2-6, with D possibly being TRBD2 (5 bases). The CDR3 contains 19 residues. The V gene's germline CDR1 is MNHEY and CDR2 SMNVEV (reference sequence). Trimming removed 1 base from V and 3 bases from J, with 19 bases in between. This chain's CDR3 is CASSLFFGRRGGGANVLTF. DNA for the CDR3: TGTGCCAGCAGTTTATTTTTTGGCCGACGAGGAGGTGGGGCCAACGTCCTGACTTTC.

The chain combines TRBV28 with TRBJ2-6; D is perhaps TRBD1 (6 bases). This CDR3 is built from 15 residues. V was clipped by 6 bases and J by 4 bases, with 13 bases between them. The germline gives CDR1 MDHEN, CDR2 SYDVKM. DNA of the CDR3: TGTGCCAGCAGAAGACAGGAATCCGGGGCCAACGTCCTGACTTTC. Its translation: CASRRQESGANVLTF.

The sample holds one count of this clone. The chain couples TRBV19 to TRBJ1-5; D unresolved. Between the trimmed V and J ends, which lost 6 bases and 3 bases, there was a span of 12 bases. Germline values: CDR1 LNHDA, CDR2 SQIVND (reference sequence). The CDR3 loop spans 14 amino acids. CDR3 bases: TGTGCCAGTAGCAGGACGGGAAACAATCAGCCCCAGCATTTT. This gives the protein CASSRTGNNQPQHF.

The chain links TRBV12-3 or TRBV12-4 to TRBJ2-3; D not resolved. The V and J ends lost 4 bases and 4 bases respectively, with 9 bases between them. The CDR3 covers 13 residues. Written as DNA, the CDR3 is TGTGCCAGCAGTTACCTTCCCCCAGATACGCAGTATTTT. Translating it yields CASSYLPPDTQYF.

In this sample, this clone turned up a few times. The rearrangement links TRBV7-9 to TRBJ1-1; the D gene is possibly TRBD1 (5 bases). CDR3 length: 15 amino acids. Germline loops: CDR1 SEHNR, CDR2 FQNEAQ (reference sequence). Trimming left V 6 bases short and J 2 bases short, with 16 bases between. DNA for the CDR3: TGTGCCAGCAGTGGGGGGATGGAAAGAAACACTGAAGCTTTCTTT. Translating it yields CASSGGMERNTEAFF. The full variable domain, its missing parts supplied by reference TRBV7-9 and TRBJ1-1, is DTGVSQNPRHKITKRGQNVTFRCDPISEHNRLYWYRQTLGQGPEFLTYFQNEAQLEKSRLLSDRFSAERPKGSFSTLEIQRTEQGDSAMYLCASSGGMERNTEAFFGQGTRLTVV.

V gene TRBV18 combines with J gene TRBJ1-2; tentatively, D is TRBD1 (5 bases). The CDR3 spans 12 residues. Germline V gene data show CDR1 as KGHSH and CDR2 as LQKENI. V gave up 4 bases and J gave up 10 bases, with 13 bases separating them. CDR3 sequence reads: CASSQGTTYYTF. In nucleotides, the CDR3 is TGTGCCAGCTCACAGGGGACGACTTACTACACCTTC.

The chain joins TRBV7-3 to TRBJ1-1; D uncertain. Germline V gene data show CDR1 as SGHTA and CDR2 as FQGTGA. CDR3 length: 14 residues. V dropped 4 bases and J dropped 3 bases, with 12 bases sitting between them. In DNA form, the CDR3 reads TGTGCCAGCAGCTCGACCTACACGGACACTGAAGCTTTCTTT. Amino acids: CASSSTYTDTEAFF.

This sequence joins TRBV12-3 or TRBV12-4 and TRBJ1-2; no reliable D call. The CDR3 sequence is 12 residues long. Trimming shortened V by 3 bases and J by 2 bases, and 4 bases separated the two germline ends. CDR3: CASSFLNYGYTF. DNA of the CDR3: TGTGCCAGCAGTTTCTTGAACTATGGCTACACCTTC.

This chain links TRBV7-9 with TRBJ2-7; D may be TRBD2 (5 bases). Germline values: CDR1 SEHNR, CDR2 FQNEAQ (reference sequence). Trimming stripped 4 bases from V and 3 bases from J, with 16 bases between. The CDR3 spans 15 residues. Here the CDR3 reads CASSSLASRGYEQYF. In DNA, the CDR3 is TGTGCCAGCAGCTCCTTAGCGTCAAGAGGCTACGAGCAGTACTTC.

The chain has TRBV3-1 (or the pseudogene TRBV3-2) and TRBJ2-7, with 7 bases fitting TRBD1. CDR1 LGHDT and CDR2 YNNKEL come from the germline V gene (reference sequence). V shed 6 bases, J shed 3 bases, and the junction held 8 bases outside the gene matches. The CDR3 totals 14 residues. As DNA, the CDR3 is TGTGCCAGCAGTCGACAGGGCCTTCTCTACGAGCAGTACTTC. Translating it yields CASSRQGLLYEQYF.

This chain connects TRBV9 to TRBJ2-4, with D possibly TRBD1 on 6 matching bases. V lost 2 bases, J lost 0 bases, and 12 bases lay in between. The germline V gene has CDR1 SGDLS and CDR2 YYNGEE. The CDR3 has 16 amino acids. This chain's CDR3 is CASSVGQGLAKNIQYF. The CDR3 DNA reads TGTGCCAGCAGCGTGGGGCAGGGGTTAGCCAAAAACATTCAGTACTTC.

The chain has TRBV7-2 and TRBJ2-3; 7 bases map to TRBD2. Germline trimming cut 5 bases from V and 2 bases from J; bases unmatched to any gene: 4. The germline CDR1 and CDR2 sequences are SGHTA and FQGNSA. The CDR3 covers 14 residues. CDR3 nucleotide sequence: TGTGCCAGCAGCGTGGGACTACTCACAGATACGCAGTATTTT. Its translation: CASSVGLLTDTQYF.

V is TRBV4-2 and J is TRBJ2-3; a possible D gene is TRBD2 (5 bases). The germline V and J ends were trimmed by 3 bases and 4 bases, with 20 bases remaining between them. Germline values: CDR1 LGHNA, CDR2 YNFKEQ. This CDR3 spans 17 amino acids. The CDR3 bases are TGTGCCAGCAGCCAGCGCATGTCAGCGGACTCCTCAGATACGCAGTATTTT. Translation: CASSQRMSADSSDTQYF.

The chain uses TRBV11-1 and TRBJ2-7; D is uncertain. The V and J ends lost 5 bases and 3 bases respectively, with 8 bases between them. Germline CDR1 and CDR2: SGHAT and FQDESV (reference sequence). This CDR3 has 12 residues. The chain's CDR3 is CASSPSGYEQYF. The CDR3 DNA follows: TGTGCCAGCAGCCCCTCCGGCTACGAGCAGTACTTC. Combining the CDR3 with reference TRBV11-1 and TRBJ2-7 gives the whole variable domain EAEVAQSPRYKITEKSQAVAFWCDPISGHATLYWYRQILGQGPELLVQFQDESVVDDSQLPKDRFSAERLKGVDSTLKIQPAELGDSAMYLCASSPSGYEQYFGPGTRLTVT.

The chain links TRBV20-1 to TRBJ2-7, with 11 bases matching TRBD2. The CDR3 has 14 amino acids. Trimming removed 3 bases from V and 4 bases from J; junction bases left unmatched: 5. Germline CDR1 and CDR2: DFQATT and SNEGSKA (reference sequence). The CDR3 DNA follows: TGCAGTGCTAGTCAAGGACTAGCGGGTTACGAGCAGTACTTC. Translating it yields CSASQGLAGYEQYF.

This chain links TRBV5-1 with TRBJ1-5; D may be TRBD1 (5 bases). The CDR3 sequence is 14 residues long. The germline gives CDR1 SGHRS, CDR2 YFSETQ. The germline V and J ends were trimmed by 4 bases and 3 bases, with 11 bases remaining between them. In DNA form, the CDR3 reads TGCGCCAGCAGCGAAGGGACGCTCAATCAGCCCCAGCATTTT. Its protein product is CASSEGTLNQPQHF.

J is TRBJ2-3 and V is TRBV18; 8 nucleotides agree with TRBD2. V lost 1 base to trimming and J lost 1 base; unmatched junction nucleotides: 7. Germline loops: CDR1 KGHSH, CDR2 LQKENI. The CDR3 length is 17 residues. CDR3 coding DNA: TGTGCCAGCTCACCACGAAATAGCGGGGAGGGCACAGATACGCAGTATTTT. As protein: CASSPRNSGEGTDTQYF.

V and J are TRBV9 and TRBJ2-1; unclear D gene. Germline V lookup: CDR1 SGDLS, CDR2 YYNGEE. V gave up 0 bases and J gave up 0 bases, with 10 bases separating them. The CDR3 runs to 16 residues. CDR3 region: CASSVGLAGSYNEQFF. For the CDR3, the DNA is TGTGCCAGCAGCGTAGGTTTGGCAGGCTCCTACAATGAGCAGTTCTTC. Filled out from reference TRBV9 and TRBJ2-1, the complete variable domain reads DSGVTQTPKHLITATGQRVTLRCSPRSGDLSVYWYQQSLDQGLQFLIQYYNGEERAKGNILERFSAQQFPDLHSELNLSSLELGDSALYFCASSVGLAGSYNEQFFGPGTRLTVL.

This sequence joins TRBV18 and TRBJ1-2; D unresolved. The V and J ends lost 0 bases and 8 bases respectively, with 16 bases between them. The CDR3 consists of 15 residues. Germline V gene data show CDR1 as KGHSH and CDR2 as LQKENI. For the CDR3, the DNA is TGTGCCAGCTCACCACCGGCCGCTCGCCTAGTGGGCTACACCTTC. It codes for CASSPPAARLVGYTF. Supplemented by reference TRBV18 and TRBJ1-2, the full variable domain reads NAGVMQNPRHLVRRRGQEARLRCSPMKGHSHVYWYRQLPEEGLKFMVYLQKENIIDESGMPKERFSAEFPKEGPSILRIQQVVRGDSAAYFCASSPPAARLVGYTFGSGTRLTVV.

This chain joins TRBV27 and TRBJ2-3; 8 bases align to TRBD2. This CDR3 has 15 residues. The trim removed 5 bases at V and 0 bases at J, leaving 4 bases unmatched. Looked up from germline, CDR1 is MNHEY and CDR2 is SMNVEV (reference sequence). The CDR3 protein is CASSPLAGSTDTQYF. CDR3 DNA sequence: TGTGCCAGCAGTCCCCTAGCGGGTAGCACAGATACGCAGTATTTT.

The V and J genes are TRBV5-4 and TRBJ1-1; no firm D call. This CDR3 is 12 amino acids long. Germline loops: CDR1 SGHNT, CDR2 YYREEE (reference sequence). V lost 3 bases, J lost 5 bases, and 8 bases lay in between. The chain's CDR3 is CASSSPGTEAFF. CDR3 bases: TGTGCCAGCAGCTCCCCGGGTACTGAAGCTTTCTTT.